The sequence of this TCR beta chain was determined in a study of blood T cell repertoires in COVID-19. Study-wide context: Spain, Italy and the United States supplied samples that represented acute and convalescent COVID-19. PBMCs, B-cell-depleted T cells, or T cells provided the cDNA or gDNA that made up the material.

The CDR3 is 13 amino acids. Germline V gene sequence: CDR1 LNHNV, CDR2 YYDKDF (reference sequence). V gave up 9 bases and J gave up 7 bases, with 15 bases separating them. Original analysis: Quantification of nucleated cells was approximated via reference gene primer amplification. Sequencing was performed with immunoSEQ multiplex PCR; in TCRdb, only in-frame clones are kept and a portion is missing. The V and J calls and clone size come from that table; D and trimming were worked out from the DNA. The table records approximately 82,000 clones, roughly 85% of them present only once. This rearrangement joins TRBV15 to TRBJ1-4, with TRBD1 as a possible D gene (6 bases). Material: peripheral blood. This sequence was found in a woman aged 70-85 years with acute or convalescent COVID-19. The CDR3: CATALGAREKLFF. CDR3 in DNA: TGTGCCACTGCCCTGGGGGCACGTGAAAAACTGTTTTTT.